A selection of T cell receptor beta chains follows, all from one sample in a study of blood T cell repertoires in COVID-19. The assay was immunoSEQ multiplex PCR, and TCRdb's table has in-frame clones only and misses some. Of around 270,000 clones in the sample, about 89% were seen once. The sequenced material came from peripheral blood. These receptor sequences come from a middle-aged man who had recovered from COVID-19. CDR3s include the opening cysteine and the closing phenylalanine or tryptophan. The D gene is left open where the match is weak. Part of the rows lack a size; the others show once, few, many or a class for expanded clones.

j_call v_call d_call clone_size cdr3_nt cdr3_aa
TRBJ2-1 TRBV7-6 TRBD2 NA TGTGCCAGCAGCTTAGGTAGCGGGAGGGCCATCAATGAGCAGTTCTTC CASSLGSGRAINEQFF
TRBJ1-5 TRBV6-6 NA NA TGTGCCAGCAGTTACCTCGGGGAGGGTCAGCCCCAGCATTTT CASSYLGEGQPQHF
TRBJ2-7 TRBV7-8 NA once TGTGCCAGCAGCTTAGACAGATCCTACGAGTGGCAGTACTTC CASSLDRSYEWQYF
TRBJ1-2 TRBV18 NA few TGTGCCAGCTCAATCGAGCCTAACTATGGCTACACCTTC CASSIEPNYGYTF
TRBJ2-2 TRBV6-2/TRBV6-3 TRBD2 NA TGTGCCAGCAGTTACTCGAGGAGCGGGAGACCGAACACCGGGGAGCTGTTTTTT CASSYSRSGRPNTGELFF
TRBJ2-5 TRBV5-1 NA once TGCGCCAGCAGGGGATTAGGGGCGGGGGCCCAAGAGACCCAGTACTTC CASRGLGAGAQETQYF
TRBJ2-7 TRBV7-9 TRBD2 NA TGTGCCAGCAGCTTAGGGGGACTAACCAACTACGAGCAGTACTTC CASSLGGLTNYEQYF
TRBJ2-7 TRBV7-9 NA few TGTGCCAGCAGCTTAGATGGTTATCAGGGCTCCGAGCAGTACTTC CASSLDGYQGSEQYF
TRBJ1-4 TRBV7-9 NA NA TGTGCCAGCAGCTTAGTTGCCCGGCCGAGGGATGAAAAACTGTTTTTT CASSLVARPRDEKLFF
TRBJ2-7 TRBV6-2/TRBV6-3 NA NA TGTGCCAGCAGCCCGAGACTAATTCTATACGAGCAGTACTTC CASSPRLILYEQYF
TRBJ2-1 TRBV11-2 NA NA TGTGCCAGCAGTCCGATAACGGGGGTGAGACATGAGCAGTTCTTC CASSPITGVRHEQFF
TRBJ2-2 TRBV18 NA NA TGTGCCAGCTCACCACCAGGCGCAGGGGACACCGGGGAGCTGTTTTTT CASSPPGAGDTGELFF
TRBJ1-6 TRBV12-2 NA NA TGTGCAAGTCGCTTTCGTTTTGGTAGCTCCTATAATTCACCCCTCCACTTT CASRFRFGSSYNSPLHF
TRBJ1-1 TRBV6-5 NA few TGTGCCAGCAGTAGACACTTGGAAGCTTTCTTT CASSRHLEAFF
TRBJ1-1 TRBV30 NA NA TGTGCCTGGAGAAGACAGCTCTGGACTGAAGCTTTCTTT CAWRRQLWTEAFF
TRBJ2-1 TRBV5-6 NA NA TGTGCCAGAATCATCTGGGAAACAGGCTACAATGAGCAGTTCTTC CARIIWETGYNEQFF
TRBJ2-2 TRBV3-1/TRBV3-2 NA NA TGTGCCAGCAGCCAACGGCGCCTAGCTCCCGGGGAGCTGTTTTTT CASSQRRLAPGELFF
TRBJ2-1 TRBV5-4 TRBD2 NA TGTGCCAGCAGCTTAAAGCGGGAGACGCACAATGAGCAGTTCTTC CASSLKRETHNEQFF